This TCR beta chain was identified during a study of technical replicates of blood from several donors. The germline V gene has CDR1 GTSNPN and CDR2 SVGIG (reference sequence). CDR3 length equals 15 residues. V lost 0 bases to trimming and J lost 8 bases; unmatched junction nucleotides: 8. Sequencing used immunoSEQ multiplex PCR; TCRdb keeps in-frame clones, though not all of them. The sample contains around 68,000 clones, 91% of which appear only once. The sample taken for sequencing was T cells isolated from PBMCs. This TCR was sampled from a human donor in good health. Some clones in this sample may be carry-over from other donors' samples. This rearrangement joins TRBV30 to TRBJ2-1, with 9 positions matching TRBD1. Here the CDR3 reads CAWSVLGTGSDEQFF. For the CDR3, the DNA is TGTGCCTGGAGTGTACTTGGGACAGGGAGCGATGAGCAGTTCTTC. Variable domain in full (rest from reference TRBV30 and TRBJ2-1): SQTIHQWPATLVQPVGSPLSLECTVEGTSNPNLYWYRQAAGRGLQLLFYSVGIGQISSEVPQNLSASRPQDRQFILSSKKLLLSDSGFYLCAWSVLGTGSDEQFFGPGTRLTVL.